The next 28 T cell receptor beta chains were all read from a single sample in a study of shared clonotypes between healthy human individuals. Using immunoSEQ multiplex PCR, the repertoire was profiled, and TCRdb retains in-frame clones only, with some absent. The data contain about 180,000 clones, approximately 92% of them singletons. The specimen sequenced was naive CD4+ T cells sorted from blood. Documented subset: CD45RA+ positively selected. The receptor source for this set is a woman aged 25 to 45 in good health.

The chain employs TRBV4-1 and TRBJ1-3; TRBD1 is a possible D gene (5 bases). Germline lookup yields CDR1 MGHRA and CDR2 YSYEKL. Deletions cut 4 bases from V and 3 bases from J, with 25 bases between. CDR3 size: 19 residues. The CDR3 nucleotides read TGCGCCAGCAGCCCCTCGGGACGCCGCGGTGGTACCCTTGGAAACACCATATATTTT. Its translation: CASSPSGRRGGTLGNTIYF.

This chain joins TRBV28 and TRBJ1-2; TRBD1 aligns across 9 bases. In germline, CDR1 is MDHEN, CDR2 SYDVKM. The CDR3 loop spans 17 amino acids. V gave up 4 bases and J gave up 5 bases; unmatched junction bases: 14. The CDR3, as DNA: TGTGCCAGCAGTTCTGGGGCCTCGACAGGGGGACCTTATGGCTACACCTTC. This codes for CASSSGASTGGPYGYTF.

This chain connects TRBV28 to TRBJ2-7, with TRBD2 as a possible D gene (5 bases). This CDR3 has 14 amino acids. Per the germline V gene, CDR1 is MDHEN and CDR2 is SYDVKM. The germline V and J ends were trimmed by 5 bases and 2 bases, with 13 bases remaining between them. CDR3 residues: CASSLQRPPYEQYF. DNA for the CDR3: TGTGCCAGCAGTCTCCAGCGGCCCCCCTACGAGCAGTACTTC. The full variable domain, its missing parts supplied by reference TRBV28 and TRBJ2-7, is DVKVTQSSRYLVKRTGEKVFLECVQDMDHENMFWYRQDPGLGLRLIYFSYDVKMKEKGDIPEGYSVSREKKERFSLILESASTNQTSMYLCASSLQRPPYEQYFGPGTRLTVT.

CDR3 protein: CASTGDGYEQYF. CDR3 nucleotide sequence: TGTGCCAGCACAGGGGATGGTTACGAGCAGTACTTC. The V gene is TRBV2, the J gene TRBJ2-7; TRBD1 is a possible D gene (6 bases). This CDR3 region has 12 residues. Trimming cost V 7 bases and J 4 bases, with 11 bases left between them. CDR1 is SNHLY and CDR2 is FYNNEI in the germline V gene.

The V call is TRBV4-1, the J call TRBJ2-1; D unclear. Germline V CDR1 and CDR2: MGHRA, YSYEKL. CDR3 size: 15 residues. V was shortened by 4 bases and J by 5 bases, with 15 bases between the two germline ends. CDR3 sequence: CASSLGALMDNEQFF. DNA for the CDR3: TGCGCCAGCAGCCTCGGAGCGCTAATGGACAATGAGCAGTTCTTC.

The chain combines TRBV5-1 with TRBJ2-5, with D possibly TRBD2 on 6 matching bases. The ends were cut back, 0 bases at V and 5 bases at J, with 11 bases in the middle. This CDR3 region has 14 residues. The germline V gene encodes CDR1 SGHRS and CDR2 YFSETQ. CDR3: CASSLGLVGETQYF. The CDR3 DNA reads as TGCGCCAGCAGCTTGGGACTAGTGGGCGAGACCCAGTACTTC. Looking up the rest from reference TRBV5-1 and TRBJ2-5 gives the full variable domain: KAGVTQTPRYLIKTRGQQVTLSCSPISGHRSVSWYQQTPGQGLQFLFEYFSETQRNKGNFPGRFSGRQFSNSRSEMNVSTLELGDSALYLCASSLGLVGETQYFGPGTRLLVL.

Comments on this clone: This sample includes further DNA sequences coding for the same CDR3. The V gene is TRBV30, the J gene TRBJ2-3, with D perhaps TRBD2 (7 bases). Germline values: CDR1 GTSNPN, CDR2 SVGIG (reference sequence). V was clipped by 5 bases and J by 3 bases, with 12 bases between them. The CDR3 spans 13 residues. This CDR3 is CAWGGGGTDTQYF. CDR3 DNA: TGTGCCTGGGGGGGAGGGGGGACAGATACGCAGTATTTT.

This chain uses TRBV6-5 with TRBJ2-7, with D unresolved. V lost 5 bases to trimming and J lost 9 bases, with 17 bases between them. Germline assignment: CDR1 MNHEY and CDR2 SVGAGI. This CDR3 has 13 residues. In DNA, the CDR3 is TGTGCCAGCAGTAACGTCGTGAGCTCGGGGCAGTACTTC. Translated, it gives CASSNVVSSGQYF.

The gene calls are TRBV15 and TRBJ1-1; a weak D match, TRBD1 (6 bases). The CDR3 covers 14 residues. CDR1 is LNHNV, CDR2 YYDKDF, per germline (reference sequence). V was pared by 3 bases and J by 5 bases, with 13 bases between. The CDR3 here is CATSREGGWTEAFF. The CDR3 coding sequence is TGTGCCACCAGCAGGGAGGGGGGATGGACTGAAGCTTTCTTT.

The chain uses TRBV27 and TRBJ2-5; D not resolved. Near its end, the DNA agrees better with TRBJ2-7, so the J call may be wrong. Per the germline V gene, CDR1 is MNHEY and CDR2 is SMNVEV (reference sequence). The CDR3 spans 13 residues. CDR3 region: CASSFSGFNEQYF. The CDR3 coding sequence is TGTGCCAGCAGTTTCTCAGGCTTTAACGAGCAGTACTTC.

The gene calls are TRBV5-1 and TRBJ2-4, with TRBD1 matching 10 bases. Germline V CDR1 and CDR2: SGHRS, YFSETQ. The trim removed 6 bases at V and 8 bases at J, leaving 5 bases unmatched. The length of the CDR3 is 13 residues. CDR3 sequence (DNA): TGCGCCAGCAATCGGGACAGGGGAGACATTCAGTACTTC. Its protein is CASNRDRGDIQYF.

The gene calls are TRBV6-6 and TRBJ2-5; D is possibly TRBD1 (6 bases). The DNA end is a closer match to TRBJ2-7, so the J assignment may be wrong. Per germline, CDR1 MNHNY and CDR2 SVGAGI (reference sequence). The CDR3 is 13 amino acids. As DNA, the CDR3 is TGTGCCAGCAGACAGGGTAATCGGGGCGAGCAGTACTTC. It yields the protein CASRQGNRGEQYF.

The genes are TRBV11-3 and TRBJ1-1; D is uncertain. The germline V gene has CDR1 SGHNT and CDR2 YENEEA. The V and J ends lost 5 bases and 6 bases respectively, with 19 bases between them. The CDR3 spans 15 residues. The CDR3 DNA follows: TGTGCCAGCAGCCCCCGCCGGGGAATTAGATCTGAAGCTTTCTTT. Protein product: CASSPRRGIRSEAFF. Combining the CDR3 with reference TRBV11-3 and TRBJ1-1 gives the whole variable domain EAGVVQSPRYKIIEKKQPVAFWCNPISGHNTLYWYLQNLGQGPELLIRYENEEAVDDSQLPKDRFSAERLKGVDSTLKIQPAELGDSAVYLCASSPRRGIRSEAFFGQGTRLTVV.

This chain joins TRBV20-1 and TRBJ2-1, with D unclear. Germline assignment: CDR1 DFQATT and CDR2 SNEGSKA (reference sequence). This CDR3 spans 10 amino acids. V gave up 6 bases and J gave up 9 bases, with 9 bases separating them. In nucleotides, the CDR3 is TGCAGTGCGTGGGCCAGTGAGCAGTTCTTC. This encodes CSAWASEQFF.

The rearrangement links TRBV4-1 to TRBJ2-5, with D perhaps TRBD2 (6 bases). Germline values: CDR1 MGHRA, CDR2 YSYEKL. The CDR3 has 16 residues. Trimming removed 3 bases at V and 2 bases at J, with 16 bases between. The CDR3 DNA reads as TGCGCCAGCAGCCAGCGAGGGACTGCCAGACAAGAGACCCAGTACTTC. As protein: CASSQRGTARQETQYF.

The V and J genes are TRBV27 and TRBJ1-1; no reliable D call. The CDR3 runs 12 residues. Germline assignment: CDR1 MNHEY and CDR2 SMNVEV (reference sequence). V dropped 7 bases and J dropped 7 bases, with 13 bases sitting between them. Here the CDR3 reads CASKNLWLEAFF. DNA for the CDR3: TGTGCCAGCAAAAACCTTTGGCTTGAAGCTTTCTTT.

This rearrangement joins TRBV28 to TRBJ1-1, with D tentatively TRBD1 (5 bases). Germline CDR1 is MDHEN and CDR2 is SYDVKM. The V end lost 5 bases, the J end lost 2 bases, and 15 bases lay between the germline ends. The CDR3 runs 15 residues. CDR3 nucleotides: TGTGCCAGCAGTACATTCTCGGGGGTAAACACTGAAGCTTTCTTT. Protein product: CASSTFSGVNTEAFF.

This clone was seen once. The chain employs TRBV25-1 and TRBJ2-7; D is possibly TRBD1 (5 bases). The CDR3 sequence is 14 residues long. Trimming shortened V by 4 bases and J by 6 bases, and 16 bases separated the two germline ends. The germline gives CDR1 MGHDK, CDR2 SYGVNS. In DNA, the CDR3 is TGTGCCAGCAGTGCATTTATGGGGCCGGCCGAGCAGTACTTC. As protein: CASSAFMGPAEQYF.

This chain links TRBV11-2 with TRBJ2-5; D is unclear. The J call may be wrong; the DNA end is better matched by TRBJ2-7. The CDR3 runs 15 residues. The germline gives CDR1 SGHAT, CDR2 FQNNGV. Here the CDR3 DNA reads TGTGCCAGCAGCGCAAACTGGCCCAGCCCCTACGAGCAGTACTTC. Translated, it gives CASSANWPSPYEQYF.

This clone was observed a single time. The V call is TRBV5-1, the J call TRBJ2-7, with D possibly being TRBD1 or TRBD2 (6 bases each). From germline, CDR1 is SGHRS and CDR2 YFSETQ. The V and J ends lost 1 base and 0 bases respectively, with 29 bases between them. There are 21 residues in the CDR3. For the CDR3, the DNA is TGCGCCAGCAGCTTGACACACCCGGGGGCACCCCCCCCAATAGGCTCCTACGAGCAGTACTTC. Translated: CASSLTHPGAPPPIGSYEQYF. Using reference TRBV5-1 and TRBJ2-7 for the parts outside the CDR3, the full variable domain is KAGVTQTPRYLIKTRGQQVTLSCSPISGHRSVSWYQQTPGQGLQFLFEYFSETQRNKGNFPGRFSGRQFSNSRSEMNVSTLELGDSALYLCASSLTHPGAPPPIGSYEQYFGPGTRLTVT.

The gene calls are TRBV28 and TRBJ2-7; 7 positions agree with TRBD2. The CDR3 runs 13 residues. Germline CDR1 and CDR2: MDHEN and SYDVKM. Losses at the gene ends were 9 bases for V and 0 bases for J; bases not matched to a gene: 5. The CDR3 sequence is CASGSGTSYEQYF. CDR3 sequence (DNA): TGTGCCAGTGGGAGCGGGACCTCCTACGAGCAGTACTTC.

The V and J genes are TRBV29-1 and TRBJ1-1, with D perhaps TRBD1 (5 bases). This CDR3 spans 14 amino acids. Germline assignment: CDR1 SQVTM and CDR2 ANQGSEA. Trimming shortened V by 5 bases and J by 5 bases, and 18 bases separated the two germline ends. CDR3 bases: TGCAGCGTTAGCCGGGGGAATGTTGGGACTGAAGCTTTCTTT. This gives the protein CSVSRGNVGTEAFF.

The chain links TRBV7-3 to TRBJ2-1, with a tentative D call TRBD2 (6 bases). Germline-derived CDR1 and CDR2 are SGHTA and FQGTGA. V lost 5 bases to trimming and J lost 6 bases, with 11 bases between them. CDR3 length: 13 residues. CDR3 residues: CASSHGGRNEQFF. In nucleotides, the CDR3 is TGTGCCAGCAGCCATGGAGGGCGCAATGAGCAGTTCTTC.

The V and J genes are TRBV18 and TRBJ2-2, with 9 nucleotides matching TRBD2. Germline values: CDR1 KGHSH, CDR2 LQKENI. The ends lost 3 bases at V and 0 bases at J; junction bases unmatched: 5. The CDR3 is made up of 17 amino acids. Written as DNA, the CDR3 is TGTGCCAGCTCACCTCGATGGACTAGCGCGAACACCGGGGAGCTGTTTTTT. It is translated as CASSPRWTSANTGELFF.

The chain couples TRBV29-1 to TRBJ1-1; D unresolved. The CDR3 sequence is 11 residues long. The germline CDR1 and CDR2 sequences are SQVTM and ANQGSEA. The V end was cut by 7 bases, the J end by 1 base, with 7 bases between. The CDR3 DNA follows: TGCAGCGCATCAAAGAACACTGAAGCTTTCTTT. Its translation is CSASKNTEAFF.

The chain uses TRBV28 and TRBJ2-7; 7 bases are shared with TRBD1. This CDR3 is 18 amino acids long. After removal of 5 bases from V and 1 base from J, the junction contained 17 bases not matched to a gene. Germline V gene data show CDR1 as MDHEN and CDR2 as SYDVKM. CDR3 bases: TGTGCCAGCAGTCCCCCGGGACAGAATTTTAAGAAATCCTACGAGCAGTACTTC. Translation: CASSPPGQNFKKSYEQYF.

The DNA of the CDR3 is TGTGCCAGCAGTGGCTATAGGAGTTCTTCTTACGAGCAGTACTTC. Residues: CASSGYRSSSYEQYF. The chain uses TRBV27 and TRBJ2-7; D not resolved. Germline CDR1 and CDR2: MNHEY and SMNVEV (reference sequence). The CDR3 loop spans 15 amino acids. V lost 5 bases to trimming and J lost 4 bases, with 18 bases between them.

V is TRBV7-9 and J is TRBJ2-2, with 10 bases fitting TRBD2. Germline V gives CDR1 SEHNR, CDR2 FQNEAQ (reference sequence). The CDR3 totals 18 residues. After removal of 7 bases from V and 1 base from J, the junction contained 12 bases not matched to a gene. The CDR3 coding sequence is TGTGCCAGCACCTCGCGGACTAGCGGAACCCTGAACACCGGGGAGCTGTTTTTT. This codes for CASTSRTSGTLNTGELFF.